The 11 T cell receptor beta chains below all came from one sample that was sequenced in a study of blood T cell repertoires in COVID-19. Produced via immunoSEQ multiplex PCR; TCRdb's table is partial and in-frame only. The sample records about 240,000 clones, around 82% being singletons. The sequenced sample consisted of PBMCs or T cells enriched from blood (not recorded which). Receptors originate from a middle-aged woman who had been exposed to COVID-19.

This clone was found a few times. The rearrangement uses TRBV2 and TRBJ2-1; 9 nucleotides agree with TRBD2. Losses at the gene ends were 6 bases for V and 9 bases for J; bases not matched to a gene: 9. Germline V lookup: CDR1 SNHLY, CDR2 FYNNEI. The CDR3 covers 14 residues. This CDR3 reads CASSKRGDVFEQFF. The CDR3 DNA sequence: TGTGCCAGCAGCAAGCGGGGGGACGTCTTTGAGCAGTTCTTC.

This chain uses TRBV29-1 with TRBJ1-1; D is perhaps TRBD1 (6 bases). Trimming stripped 5 bases from V and 4 bases from J, with 23 bases between. Germline CDR1 reads SQVTM; CDR2 reads ANQGSEA. The CDR3 sequence is 16 residues long. The DNA for the CDR3 is TGCAGCGTTCACCCCCCATGGAAGGGGGGGGCCACTGAAGCTTTCTTT. It encodes CSVHPPWKGGATEAFF.

The V and J genes are TRBV9 and TRBJ1-2, with 10 bases matching TRBD1. V gave up 5 bases and J gave up 2 bases; unmatched junction bases: 3. CDR1 is SGDLS and CDR2 is YYNGEE in the germline V gene. The CDR3 runs to 14 residues. The DNA for the CDR3 is TGTGCCAGCAGATCGGGACAGGGGAACTATGGCTACACCTTC. This translates into CASRSGQGNYGYTF.

This clone was seen a few times. The chain uses TRBV6-5 and TRBJ2-3; TRBD2 matches 12 bases. This CDR3 is built from 15 residues. Per germline, CDR1 MNHEY and CDR2 SVGAGI. J was trimmed by 4 bases and V by 4 bases; bases with no gene match: 3. CDR3 amino acids: CASSFTSGGSDTQYF. As DNA, the CDR3 is TGTGCCAGCAGTTTCACTAGCGGGGGGTCAGATACGCAGTATTTT.

V usage is TRBV4-1 and J usage is TRBJ2-1; D is possibly TRBD2 (7 bases). Looked up from germline, CDR1 is MGHRA and CDR2 is YSYEKL. The CDR3 extends over 16 amino acids. The V end was cut by 1 base, the J end by 4 bases, with 14 bases between. Here the CDR3 DNA reads TGCGCCAGCAGCCAAGGAAGGGGGGGCGGGTACAATGAGCAGTTCTTC. Its protein is CASSQGRGGGYNEQFF.

This clone showed up just a few times. This chain joins TRBV30 and TRBJ1-1; no clear D gene. V gave up 3 bases and J gave up 0 bases, with 5 bases separating them. Germline CDR1 and CDR2: GTSNPN and SVGIG (reference sequence). There are 12 residues in the CDR3. In nucleotides, the CDR3 is TGTGCCTGGAGGGAGCTGAACACTGAAGCTTTCTTT. The encoded protein is CAWRELNTEAFF.

This chain joins TRBV6-2 or TRBV6-3 and TRBJ2-3, with 9 bases lining up with TRBD2. The germline V gene has CDR1 MNHEY and CDR2 SVGEGT. The CDR3 spans 15 residues. J lost 4 bases, V lost 0 bases, and 2 bases had no gene match. The CDR3 sequence is CASSYSGGGADTQYF. The CDR3 region has the DNA TGTGCCAGCAGTTACTCAGGCGGGGGGGCAGATACGCAGTATTTT.

V and J are TRBV19 and TRBJ2-6, with D tentatively TRBD1 (6 bases). The CDR3 has 16 residues. The V end lost 7 bases, the J end lost 0 bases, and 13 bases lay between the germline ends. Germline loops: CDR1 LNHDA, CDR2 SQIVND (reference sequence). The CDR3, as DNA: TGTGCCAGTAAGGGGGTAGTCGGCTCTGGGGCCAACGTCCTGACTTTC. It translates to CASKGVVGSGANVLTF.

This clone has only one observation. The chain couples TRBV7-6 to TRBJ1-3; D gene uncertain. Germline V gene data show CDR1 as SGHVS and CDR2 as FNYEAQ. V shed 0 bases and J shed 0 bases, with 9 bases lying between them. This CDR3 region has 16 residues. CDR3: CASSLAAAGSGNTIYF. The CDR3 DNA is TGTGCCAGCAGCTTAGCGGCGGCCGGCTCTGGAAACACCATATATTTT.

The CDR3, as DNA: TGTGCCAGCAGCTGGTATCCCCGCGGGAGCCAAGAGACCCAGTACTTC. Translated, it gives CASSWYPRGSQETQYF. The chain is built from TRBV7-6 and TRBJ2-5, with 7 bases matching TRBD2. Germline V CDR1 and CDR2: SGHVS, FNYEAQ. The CDR3 has 16 amino acids. After removal of 4 bases from V and 1 base from J, the junction contained 9 bases not matched to a gene.

The chain joins TRBV2 to TRBJ2-7, with 9 bases aligning to TRBD1. There are 15 residues in the CDR3. The V and J ends lost 3 bases and 2 bases, in that order; junction bases with no gene match: 5. Germline CDR1 and CDR2: SNHLY and FYNNEI. For the CDR3, the DNA is TGTGCCAGCAGTGAGAAGGACAGGGGCCCCTACGAGCAGTACTTC. Protein product: CASSEKDRGPYEQYF.